This T cell receptor (beta chain) is from a study of blood T cell repertoires in COVID-19. The wider study: The origin of the acute and convalescent COVID-19 samples was the United States, Italy and Spain.

Authors' data handling: Reference gene primer amplification gave nucleated cell count estimates. TCRdb's table, derived via immunoSEQ multiplex PCR, lists solely in-frame clones and lacks some. V and J calls plus clone size are reproduced from that table; the DNA served to infer D and trimming. The table has approximately 330,000 clones, roughly 87% seen once. The specimen sequenced was peripheral blood. The receptor was derived from a young man with COVID-19, enrolled during active disease.

The CDR3 DNA reads as TGTGCCAGCAGTGCAGGGGGACAGCCCCAGCATTTT. Translating gives CASSAGGQPQHF. The V call is TRBV12-3 or TRBV12-4, the J call TRBJ1-5, with 7 bases that match TRBD1. Trimming at V came to 5 bases and at J to 7 bases, leaving 2 bases not matched to a gene. This CDR3 contains 12 residues.